Below, 8 T cell receptor beta chains from the same sample are listed, as sequenced in a study of T cell changes during pregnancy in multiple sclerosis. Sequenced by immunoSEQ multiplex PCR; TCRdb stores in-frame clones only, minus some. This table has 45,000 to 60,000 clones, around 92% appearing once. The source material was CD4+ T cells from peripheral blood mononuclear cells, sampled in the third trimester of pregnancy. These receptors all stem from a female donor with multiple sclerosis, enrolled in a pregnancy study.

This sequence joins TRBV29-1 and TRBJ1-2, with D unresolved. Germline V gene data show CDR1 as SQVTM and CDR2 as ANQGSEA. V gave up 3 bases and J gave up 2 bases, with 10 bases separating them. CDR3 length: 13 residues. CDR3 DNA: TGCAGCGTTGATCTAGGTAGAAACTATGGCTACACCTTC. Residues: CSVDLGRNYGYTF. The whole variable domain, filled in from reference TRBV29-1 and TRBJ1-2, reads SAVISQKPSRDICQRGTSLTIQCQVDSQVTMMFWYRQQPGQSLTLIATANQGSEATYESGFVIDKFPISRPNLTFSTLTVSNMSPEDSSIYLCSVDLGRNYGYTFGSGTRLTVV.

V is TRBV9 and J is TRBJ1-3; unclear D gene. Germline CDR1 reads SGDLS; CDR2 reads YYNGEE. This CDR3 region has 14 residues. The V and J ends lost 0 bases and 2 bases respectively, with 6 bases between them. The CDR3 region is CASSVGTAGNTIYF. Written as DNA, the CDR3 is TGTGCCAGCAGCGTAGGAACAGCTGGAAACACCATATATTTT.

The chain is built from TRBV6-5 and TRBJ1-5; tentative D call: TRBD1 (5 bases). The CDR3 length is 14 residues. Germline V gene lookup returns CDR1 MNHEY and CDR2 SVGAGI. Trimming took off 7 bases at V and 6 bases at J, with 16 bases between the two ends. In DNA form, the CDR3 reads TGTGCCAGCACCGATGGGGGGGGTGGTCAGCCCCAGCATTTT. It is translated as CASTDGGGGQPQHF.

The chain joins TRBV29-1 to TRBJ2-1, with 8 bases lining up with TRBD2. Germline lookup yields CDR1 SQVTM and CDR2 ANQGSEA. V gave up 5 bases and J gave up 7 bases; unmatched junction bases: 10. CDR3 length equals 14 residues. CDR3 in DNA: TGCAGCGTTAGAAACGGGGGGGCCGAAAATGAGCAGTTCTTC. Translation: CSVRNGGAENEQFF.

J is TRBJ1-2 and V is TRBV2, with D perhaps matching TRBD1 (6 bases). The CDR3 length is 15 residues. Per germline, CDR1 SNHLY and CDR2 FYNNEI. V shed 1 base and J shed 5 bases, with 14 bases lying between them. CDR3 in amino acids: CASSEGGRGLYGYTF. The CDR3 DNA reads as TGTGCCAGCAGTGAAGGGGGCAGGGGCCTATATGGCTACACCTTC.

This chain links TRBV29-1 with TRBJ2-5, with D uncertain. Trimming removed 2 bases at V and 3 bases at J, with 7 bases between. Germline V CDR1 and CDR2: SQVTM, ANQGSEA. The CDR3 length is 12 residues. CDR3 loop: CSVESLKETQYF. The CDR3 DNA reads TGCAGCGTTGAAAGTCTAAAAGAGACCCAGTACTTC.

The chain links TRBV10-2 to TRBJ1-1; unclear D gene. The V gene lost 6 bases and the J gene lost 5 bases, with 10 bases spanning the gap. This CDR3 contains 12 residues. CDR1 is WSHSY, CDR2 SAAADI, per germline. The CDR3 region is CASSYQSTEAFF. CDR3 DNA sequence: TGCGCCAGCAGCTATCAAAGTACTGAAGCTTTCTTT.

The genes are TRBV19 and TRBJ1-1, with a possible D match to TRBD1 (6 bases). Germline lookup yields CDR1 LNHDA and CDR2 SQIVND (reference sequence). This CDR3 region has 16 residues. With 5 bases removed from V and 2 bases from J, the gap between germline ends came to 18 bases. In nucleotides, the CDR3 is TGTGCCAGTAGTCATTCCCGGGACATACTTAACACTGAAGCTTTCTTT. It yields the protein CASSHSRDILNTEAFF. The entire variable domain, with the rest obtained from reference TRBV19 and TRBJ1-1, is as follows: DGGITQSPKYLFRKEGQNVTLSCEQNLNHDAMYWYRQDPGQGLRLIYYSQIVNDFQKGDIAEGYSVSREKKESFPLTVTSAQKNPTAFYLCASSHSRDILNTEAFFGQGTRLTVV.